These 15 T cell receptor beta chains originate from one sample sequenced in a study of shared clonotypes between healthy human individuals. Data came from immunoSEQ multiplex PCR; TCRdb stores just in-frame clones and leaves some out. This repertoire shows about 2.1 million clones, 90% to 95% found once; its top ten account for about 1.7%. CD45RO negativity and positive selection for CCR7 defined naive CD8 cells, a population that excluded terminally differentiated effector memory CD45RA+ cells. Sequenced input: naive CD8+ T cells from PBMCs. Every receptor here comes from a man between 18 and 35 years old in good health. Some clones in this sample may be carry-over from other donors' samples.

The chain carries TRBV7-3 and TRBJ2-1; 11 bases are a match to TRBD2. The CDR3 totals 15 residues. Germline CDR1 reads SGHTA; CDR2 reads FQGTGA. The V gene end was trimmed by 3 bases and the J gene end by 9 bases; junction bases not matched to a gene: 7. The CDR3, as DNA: TGTGCCAGCAGCTTGTTATCTAGCGGGAGGAGTGAGCAGTTCTTC. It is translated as CASSLLSSGRSEQFF.

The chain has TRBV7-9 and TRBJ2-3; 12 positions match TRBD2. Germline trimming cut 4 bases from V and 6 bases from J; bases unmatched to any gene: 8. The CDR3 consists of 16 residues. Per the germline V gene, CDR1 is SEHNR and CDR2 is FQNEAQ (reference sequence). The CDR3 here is CASSSLTSGRRDTQYF. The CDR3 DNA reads TGTGCCAGCAGCTCCTTGACTAGCGGGAGAAGGGATACGCAGTATTTT.

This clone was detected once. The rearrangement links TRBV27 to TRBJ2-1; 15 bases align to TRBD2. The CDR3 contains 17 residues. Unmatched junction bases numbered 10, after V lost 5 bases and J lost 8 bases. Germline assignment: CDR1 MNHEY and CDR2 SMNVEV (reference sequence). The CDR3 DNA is TGTGCCAGCAGTCCCAGGGGACTAGCGGGAGGTTGGTATGAGCAGTTCTTC. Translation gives CASSPRGLAGGWYEQFF.

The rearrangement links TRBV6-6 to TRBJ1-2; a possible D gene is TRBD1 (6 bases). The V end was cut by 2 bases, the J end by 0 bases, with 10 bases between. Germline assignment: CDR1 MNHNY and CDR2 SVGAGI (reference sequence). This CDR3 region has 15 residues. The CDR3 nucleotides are TGTGCCAGCAGTTACCTGACAGGTACTAACTATGGCTACACCTTC. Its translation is CASSYLTGTNYGYTF.

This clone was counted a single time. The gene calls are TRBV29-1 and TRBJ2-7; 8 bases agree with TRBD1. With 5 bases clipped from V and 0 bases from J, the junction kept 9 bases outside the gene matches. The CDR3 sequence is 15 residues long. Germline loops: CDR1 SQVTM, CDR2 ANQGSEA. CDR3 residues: CSVSLDRASSYEQYF. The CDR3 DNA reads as TGCAGCGTTAGCCTGGACAGGGCCAGCTCCTACGAGCAGTACTTC.

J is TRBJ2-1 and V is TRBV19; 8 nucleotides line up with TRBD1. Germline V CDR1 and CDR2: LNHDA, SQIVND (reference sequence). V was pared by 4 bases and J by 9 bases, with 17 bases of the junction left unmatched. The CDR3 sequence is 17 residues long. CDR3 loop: CASSTLTGELRFLEQFF. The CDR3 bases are TGTGCCAGTAGTACTTTGACAGGGGAGCTTCGTTTTCTTGAGCAGTTCTTC.

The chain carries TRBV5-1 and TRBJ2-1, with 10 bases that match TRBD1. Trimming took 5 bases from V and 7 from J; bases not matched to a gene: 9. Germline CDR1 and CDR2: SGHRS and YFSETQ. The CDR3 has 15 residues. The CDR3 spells CASRLAGTGVNEQFF. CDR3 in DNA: TGCGCCAGCAGGCTCGCCGGGACAGGGGTAAATGAGCAGTTCTTC. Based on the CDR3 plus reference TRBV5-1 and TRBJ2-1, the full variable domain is KAGVTQTPRYLIKTRGQQVTLSCSPISGHRSVSWYQQTPGQGLQFLFEYFSETQRNKGNFPGRFSGRQFSNSRSEMNVSTLELGDSALYLCASRLAGTGVNEQFFGPGTRLTVL.

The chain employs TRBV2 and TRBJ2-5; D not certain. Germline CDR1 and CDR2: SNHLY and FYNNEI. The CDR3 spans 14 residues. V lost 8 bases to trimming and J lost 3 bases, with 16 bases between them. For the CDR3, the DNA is TGTGCCAGCCTAGGCCGTAACTCGAAAGAGACCCAGTACTTC. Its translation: CASLGRNSKETQYF.

CDR3 region: CASSFGQGGYEQYF. For the CDR3, the DNA is TGTGCCAGTAGTTTCGGACAGGGTGGTTACGAGCAGTACTTC. This chain uses TRBV19 with TRBJ2-7, with 8 positions matching TRBD1. Germline CDR1 reads LNHDA; CDR2 reads SQIVND (reference sequence). The CDR3 contains 14 residues. V lost 5 bases, J lost 4 bases, and 7 bases stayed unmatched.

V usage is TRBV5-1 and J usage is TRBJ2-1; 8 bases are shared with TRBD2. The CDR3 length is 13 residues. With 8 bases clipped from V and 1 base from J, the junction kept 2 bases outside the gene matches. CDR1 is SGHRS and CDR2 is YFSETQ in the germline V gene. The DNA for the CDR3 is TGCGCCAGTAGCGGGACTTCCTACAATGAGCAGTTCTTC. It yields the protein CASSGTSYNEQFF.

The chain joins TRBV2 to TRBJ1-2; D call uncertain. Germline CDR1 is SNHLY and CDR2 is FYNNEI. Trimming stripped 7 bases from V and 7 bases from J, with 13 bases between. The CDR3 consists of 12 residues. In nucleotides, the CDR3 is TGTGCCAGCATCGAGGGCTCGGGTGGCTACACCTTC. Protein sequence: CASIEGSGGYTF. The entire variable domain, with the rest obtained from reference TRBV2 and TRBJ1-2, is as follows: EPEVTQTPSHQVTQMGQEVILRCVPISNHLYFYWYRQILGQKVEFLVSFYNNEISEKSEIFDDQFSVERPDGSNFTLKIRSTKLEDSAMYFCASIEGSGGYTFGSGTRLTVV.

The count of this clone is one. CDR3: CSGNSPLHF. CDR3 nucleotides: TGCAGTGGTAATTCACCCCTCCACTTT. The chain recombines TRBV29-1 with TRBJ1-6; D remains ambiguous. The CDR3 is made up of 9 amino acids. CDR1 is SQVTM and CDR2 is ANQGSEA in the germline V gene.

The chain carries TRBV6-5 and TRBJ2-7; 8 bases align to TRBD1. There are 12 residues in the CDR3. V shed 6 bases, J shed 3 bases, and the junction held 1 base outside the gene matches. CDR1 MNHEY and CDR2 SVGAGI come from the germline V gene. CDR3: CASRDRGYEQYF. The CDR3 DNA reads TGTGCCAGCAGAGACAGGGGCTACGAGCAGTACTTC.

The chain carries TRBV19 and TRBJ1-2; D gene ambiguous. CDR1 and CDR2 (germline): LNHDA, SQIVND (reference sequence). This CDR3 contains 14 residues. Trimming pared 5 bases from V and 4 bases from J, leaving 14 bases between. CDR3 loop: CASSVRRRTYGYTF. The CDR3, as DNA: TGTGCCAGTAGTGTACGGCGTCGTACCTATGGCTACACCTTC.

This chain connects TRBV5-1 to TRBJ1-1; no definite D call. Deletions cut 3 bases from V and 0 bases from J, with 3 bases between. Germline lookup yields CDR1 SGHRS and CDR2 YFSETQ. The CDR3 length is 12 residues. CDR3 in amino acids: CASSWMNTEAFF. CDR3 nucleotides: TGCGCCAGCAGCTGGATGAACACTGAAGCTTTCTTT.